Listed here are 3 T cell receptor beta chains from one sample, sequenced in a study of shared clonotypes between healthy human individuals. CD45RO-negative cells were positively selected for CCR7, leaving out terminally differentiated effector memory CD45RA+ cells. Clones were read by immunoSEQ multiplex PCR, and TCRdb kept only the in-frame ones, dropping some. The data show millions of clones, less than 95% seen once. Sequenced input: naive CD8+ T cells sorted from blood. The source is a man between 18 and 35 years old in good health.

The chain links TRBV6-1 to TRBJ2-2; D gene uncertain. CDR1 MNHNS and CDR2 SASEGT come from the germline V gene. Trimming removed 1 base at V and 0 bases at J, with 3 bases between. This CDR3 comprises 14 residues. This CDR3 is CASSEVTNTGELFF. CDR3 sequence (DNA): TGTGCCAGCAGTGAAGTTACGAACACCGGGGAGCTGTTTTTT.

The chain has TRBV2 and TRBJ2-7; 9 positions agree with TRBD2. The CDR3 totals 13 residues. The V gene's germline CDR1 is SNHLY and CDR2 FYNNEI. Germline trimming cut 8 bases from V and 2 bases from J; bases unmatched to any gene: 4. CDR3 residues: CASGTSPPYEQYF. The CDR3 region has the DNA TGTGCCAGCGGGACTAGCCCGCCCTACGAGCAGTACTTC.

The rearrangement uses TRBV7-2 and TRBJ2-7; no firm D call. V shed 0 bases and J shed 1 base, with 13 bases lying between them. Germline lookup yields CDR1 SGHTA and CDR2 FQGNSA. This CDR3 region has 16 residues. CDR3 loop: CASSLALNGLSYEQYF. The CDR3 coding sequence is TGTGCCAGCAGCTTAGCGTTAAACGGATTATCCTACGAGCAGTACTTC.